Each of the 4 T cell receptor beta chains below was sequenced from the same sample in a study of blood T cell repertoires in COVID-19. Generated by immunoSEQ multiplex PCR, the TCRdb table keeps only in-frame clones and is missing some. Of around 320,000 clones in the sample, approximately 89% were seen once. Sequenced material: peripheral blood. The receptors come from a woman aged 30 to 39 who had recovered from COVID-19.

This clone was counted only a few times. This sequence joins TRBV29-1 and TRBJ2-1; D remains ambiguous. The CDR3 loop spans 12 amino acids. Trimming removed 4 bases at V and 4 bases at J, with 8 bases between. Germline CDR1 and CDR2: SQVTM and ANQGSEA. The CDR3 loop reads CSVGQMYNEQFF. The CDR3, as DNA: TGCAGCGTTGGCCAGATGTACAATGAGCAGTTCTTC.

In its sample, this clone was seen once. The V call is TRBV28, the J call TRBJ2-7; TRBD2 matches 8 bases. The V gene's germline CDR1 is MDHEN and CDR2 SYDVKM. The CDR3 spans 13 residues. The junction had 5 bases not matched to a gene; V was cut back by 5 bases and J by 5 bases. CDR3 coding DNA: TGTGCCAGCAGTCCCGGGGGGGGCGACGAGCAGTACTTC. Translated, it gives CASSPGGGDEQYF.

The genes are TRBV7-6 and TRBJ2-5; tentative D call: TRBD1 (5 bases). Trimming took 1 base from V and 4 from J, leaving 22 bases between them. Germline lookup yields CDR1 SGHVS and CDR2 FNYEAQ. CDR3 size: 18 residues. The CDR3 spells CASSLEGQGIILLETQYF. In DNA, the CDR3 is TGTGCCAGCAGCTTAGAGGGGCAGGGTATCATCCTCTTAGAGACCCAGTACTTC.

V usage is TRBV5-8 and J usage is TRBJ1-4; D gene unclear. From germline, CDR1 is SGHTS and CDR2 YDEGEE. V was clipped by 4 bases and J by 0 bases, with 10 bases between them. The CDR3 consists of 15 residues. This CDR3 is CASSAIQATNEKLFF. In nucleotides, the CDR3 is TGTGCCAGCAGCGCCATTCAGGCAACTAATGAAAAACTGTTTTTT.